This T cell receptor (beta chain) stems from a study of blood T cells in healthy people across ages. Study-wide results and limits: The study found more naive CD4+ cells and higher diversity in long-lived than aged donors.

PBMCs numbering at least 6.5 million were isolated per sample. This clonotype has a handful of counts. Antigen specificity is unknown. Then a second PCR, running roughly 7 to 11 cycles, was carried out with a sample-barcoded 5' primer and a J-beta primer mix. Each TCR beta cDNA got a 12-nucleotide random molecular identifier. TCRdb redid the calling of the 5' RACE reads with MiXCR, one entry per CDR3 protein. Here the sample spans hundreds of thousands of distinct CDR3 sequences, more than 25% being singletons. CDR1 and CDR2 (germline): MDHEN, SYDVKM. Unmatched junction bases numbered 6, after V lost 4 bases and J lost 4 bases. This CDR3 is built from 15 residues.

The sequenced material came from blood. The rearrangement links TRBV28 to TRBJ2-3; 9 bases agree with TRBD2. The TCR comes from a woman aged 80 or over in good health. CDR3 nucleotides: TGTGCCAGCAGTTCCAGGGGGACTAGCTCAGATACGCAGTATTTT. Residues: CASSSRGTSSDTQYF.